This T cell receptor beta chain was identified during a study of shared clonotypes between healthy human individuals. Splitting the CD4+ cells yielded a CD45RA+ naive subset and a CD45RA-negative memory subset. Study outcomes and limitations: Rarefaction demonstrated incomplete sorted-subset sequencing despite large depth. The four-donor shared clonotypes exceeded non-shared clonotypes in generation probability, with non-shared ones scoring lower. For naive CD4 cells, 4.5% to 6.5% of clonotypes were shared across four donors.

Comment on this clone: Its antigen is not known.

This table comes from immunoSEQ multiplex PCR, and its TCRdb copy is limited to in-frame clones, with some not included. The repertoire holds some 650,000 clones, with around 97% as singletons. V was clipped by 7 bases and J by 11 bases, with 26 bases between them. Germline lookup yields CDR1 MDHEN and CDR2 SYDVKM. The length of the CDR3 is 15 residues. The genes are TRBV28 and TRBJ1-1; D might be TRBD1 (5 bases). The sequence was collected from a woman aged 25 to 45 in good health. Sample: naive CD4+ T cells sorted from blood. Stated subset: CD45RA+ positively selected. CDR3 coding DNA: TGTGCCAGCACCCCCCCCGGTGGGGGACTTATAGATGCTTTCTTT. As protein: CASTPPGGGLIDAFF.